The sequence of this T cell receptor beta chain was determined in a study of blood T cell repertoires in COVID-19. Sequencing used immunoSEQ multiplex PCR; TCRdb keeps in-frame clones, though not all of them. The sample holds around 300,000 clones, roughly 90% seen once. Germline V gene sequence: CDR1 LNHDA, CDR2 SQIVND (reference sequence). CDR3 length equals 16 residues. After removal of 1 base from V and 1 base from J, the junction contained 2 bases not matched to a gene. The J gene is TRBJ2-2, the V gene TRBV19; 8 bases map to TRBD2. The receptor's source is a woman aged 50 to 65 who had recovered from COVID-19. Source material: PBMCs or T cells enriched from blood (not recorded which). The CDR3: CASSIGTSRNTGELFF. The CDR3, as DNA: TGTGCCAGTAGTATAGGGACTAGCAGGAACACCGGGGAGCTGTTTTTT.